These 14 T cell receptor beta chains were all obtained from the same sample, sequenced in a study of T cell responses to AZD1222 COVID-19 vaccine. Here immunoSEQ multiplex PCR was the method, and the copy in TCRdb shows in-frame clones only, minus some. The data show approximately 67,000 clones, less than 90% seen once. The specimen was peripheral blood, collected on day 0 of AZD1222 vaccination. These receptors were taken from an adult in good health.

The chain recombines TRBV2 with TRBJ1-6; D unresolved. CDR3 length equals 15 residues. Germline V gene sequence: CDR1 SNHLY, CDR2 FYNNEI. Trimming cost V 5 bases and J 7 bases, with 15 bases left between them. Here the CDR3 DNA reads TGTGCCAGCAGTTGGGAGGCACGGCAGAATTCACCCCTCCACTTT. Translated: CASSWEARQNSPLHF. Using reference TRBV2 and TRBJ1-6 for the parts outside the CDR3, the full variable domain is EPEVTQTPSHQVTQMGQEVILRCVPISNHLYFYWYRQILGQKVEFLVSFYNNEISEKSEIFDDQFSVERPDGSNFTLKIRSTKLEDSAMYFCASSWEARQNSPLHFGNGTRLTVT.

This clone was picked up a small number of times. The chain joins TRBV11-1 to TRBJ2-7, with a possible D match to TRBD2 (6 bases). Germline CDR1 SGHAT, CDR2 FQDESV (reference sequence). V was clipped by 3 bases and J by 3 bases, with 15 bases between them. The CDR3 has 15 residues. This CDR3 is CASSFGLLGNYEQYF. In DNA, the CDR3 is TGTGCCAGCAGCTTTGGACTACTTGGTAACTACGAGCAGTACTTC.

The CDR3 DNA reads as TGTGCCAGCAGCTTTGGGGACTGGAACAATCAGCCCCAGCATTTT. Protein: CASSFGDWNNQPQHF. The V call is TRBV7-8, the J call TRBJ1-5; D is perhaps TRBD1 (5 bases). The CDR3 consists of 15 residues. Germline-derived CDR1 and CDR2 are SGHVS and FQNEAQ. Between the trimmed V and J ends, which lost 3 bases and 3 bases, there was a span of 12 bases. The full variable domain, rest sourced from reference TRBV7-8 and TRBJ1-5, is GAGVSQSPRYKVAKRGQDVALRCDPISGHVSLFWYQQALGQGPEFLTYFQNEAQLDKSGLPSDRFFAERPEGSVSTLKIQRTQQEDSAVYLCASSFGDWNNQPQHFGDGTRLSIL.

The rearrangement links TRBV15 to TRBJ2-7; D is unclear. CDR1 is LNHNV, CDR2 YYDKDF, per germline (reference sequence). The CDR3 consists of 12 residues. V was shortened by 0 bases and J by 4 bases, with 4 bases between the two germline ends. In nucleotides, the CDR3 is TGTGCCACCAGCAGAGATGGGTACGAGCAGTACTTC. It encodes CATSRDGYEQYF.

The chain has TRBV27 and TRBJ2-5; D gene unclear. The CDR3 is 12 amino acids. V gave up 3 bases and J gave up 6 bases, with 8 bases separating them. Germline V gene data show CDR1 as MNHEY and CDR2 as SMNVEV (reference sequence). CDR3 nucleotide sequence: TGTGCCAGCAGTTTTAAGGGCCAGACCCAGTACTTC. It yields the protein CASSFKGQTQYF.

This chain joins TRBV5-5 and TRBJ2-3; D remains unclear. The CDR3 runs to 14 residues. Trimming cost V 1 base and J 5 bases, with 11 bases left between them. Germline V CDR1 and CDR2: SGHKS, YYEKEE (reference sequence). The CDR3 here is CASSLFQERDTQYF. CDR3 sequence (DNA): TGTGCCAGCAGCTTGTTCCAGGAGAGAGATACGCAGTATTTT.

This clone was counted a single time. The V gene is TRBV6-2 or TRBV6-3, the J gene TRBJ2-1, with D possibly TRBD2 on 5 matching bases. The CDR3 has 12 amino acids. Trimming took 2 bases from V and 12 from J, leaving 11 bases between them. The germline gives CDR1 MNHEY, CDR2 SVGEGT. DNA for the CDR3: TGTGCCAGCAGTTACGCCCCACGGGGGCAGTTCTTC. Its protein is CASSYAPRGQFF.

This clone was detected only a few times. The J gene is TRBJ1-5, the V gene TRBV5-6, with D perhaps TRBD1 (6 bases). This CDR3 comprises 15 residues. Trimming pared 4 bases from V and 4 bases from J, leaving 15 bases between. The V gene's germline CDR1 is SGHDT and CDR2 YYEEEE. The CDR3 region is CASSPGRGWNQPQHF. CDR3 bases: TGTGCCAGCAGCCCGGGGAGGGGGTGGAATCAGCCCCAGCATTTT. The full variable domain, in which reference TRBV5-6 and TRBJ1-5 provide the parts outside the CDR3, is DAGVTQSPTHLIKTRGQQVTLRCSPKSGHDTVSWYQQALGQGPQFIFQYYEEEERQRGNFPDRFSGHQFPNYSSELNVNALLLGDSALYLCASSPGRGWNQPQHFGDGTRLSIL.

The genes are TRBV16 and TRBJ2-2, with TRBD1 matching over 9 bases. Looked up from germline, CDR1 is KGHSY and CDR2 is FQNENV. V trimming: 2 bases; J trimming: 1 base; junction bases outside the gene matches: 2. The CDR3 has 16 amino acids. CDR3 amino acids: CASSQRQGVNTGELFF. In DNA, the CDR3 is TGTGCCAGCAGCCAAAGACAGGGGGTGAACACCGGGGAGCTGTTTTTT.

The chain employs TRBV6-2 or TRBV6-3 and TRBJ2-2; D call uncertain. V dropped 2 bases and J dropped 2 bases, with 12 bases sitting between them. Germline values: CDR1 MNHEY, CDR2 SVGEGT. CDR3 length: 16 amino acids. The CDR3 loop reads CASSYGKSLNTGELFF. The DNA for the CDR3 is TGTGCCAGCAGTTACGGGAAAAGCCTCAACACCGGGGAGCTGTTTTTT.

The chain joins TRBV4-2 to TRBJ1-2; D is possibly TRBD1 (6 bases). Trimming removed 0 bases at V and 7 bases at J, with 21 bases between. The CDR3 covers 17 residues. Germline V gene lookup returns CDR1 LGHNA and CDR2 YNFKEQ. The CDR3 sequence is CASSQDSGERISGGYTF. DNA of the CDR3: TGTGCCAGCAGCCAAGACTCAGGGGAGCGTATTTCGGGTGGCTACACCTTC.

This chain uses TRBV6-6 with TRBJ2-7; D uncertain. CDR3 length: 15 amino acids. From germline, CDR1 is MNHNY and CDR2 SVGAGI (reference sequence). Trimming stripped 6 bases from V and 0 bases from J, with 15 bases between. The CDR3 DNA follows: TGTGCCAGCAGGGACGACACGGCGAGCTCCTACGAGCAGTACTTC. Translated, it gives CASRDDTASSYEQYF.

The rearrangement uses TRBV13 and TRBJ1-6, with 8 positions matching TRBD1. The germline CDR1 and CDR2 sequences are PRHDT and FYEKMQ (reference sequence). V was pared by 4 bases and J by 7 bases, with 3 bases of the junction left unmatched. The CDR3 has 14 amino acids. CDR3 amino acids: CASSSRTGNSPLHF. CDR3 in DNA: TGTGCCAGCAGCTCAAGGACAGGGAATTCACCCCTCCACTTT.

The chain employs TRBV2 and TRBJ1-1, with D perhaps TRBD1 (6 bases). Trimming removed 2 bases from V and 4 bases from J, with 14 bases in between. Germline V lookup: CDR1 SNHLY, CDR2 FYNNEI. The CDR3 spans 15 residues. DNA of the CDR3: TGTGCCAGCAGTGAAATTCAGGGGTCGGCCACTGAAGCTTTCTTT. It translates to CASSEIQGSATEAFF.